Presented here are 27 T cell receptor beta chains from one specimen sequenced in a study of CD8 T cells in Susac syndrome. Reverse transcription used about 0.5 to 1 ug RNA and random hexamers. TCRdb itself ran the immunoSEQ multiplex PCR reads through MiXCR, one entry per CDR3 protein. The sample lists roughly 25,000 distinct CDR3 sequences; just under 95% were seen once. Sequencing was performed on CD8+ T cells from PBMCs. The receptors shown here come from a human donor with Susac syndrome.

The chain links TRBV3-1 to TRBJ1-3; D gene uncertain. V lost 0 bases, J lost 0 bases, and 9 bases lay in between. Germline lookup yields CDR1 LGHDT and CDR2 YNNKEL (reference sequence). This CDR3 spans 16 amino acids. DNA of the CDR3: TGTGCCAGCAGCCAAGATTGGGAAACCTCTGGAAACACCATATATTTT. Its translation: CASSQDWETSGNTIYF.

The table lists this clonotype with a count of one. The gene calls are TRBV6-5 and TRBJ2-1; 7 nucleotides agree with TRBD1. V lost 2 bases and J lost 5; bases outside the gene matches: 12. CDR1 and CDR2 (germline): MNHEY, SVGAGI. The CDR3 spans 17 residues. CDR3 region: CASSYLRGGPKHNEQFF. Written as DNA, the CDR3 is TGTGCCAGCAGTTACCTAAGAGGGGGCCCGAAACACAATGAGCAGTTCTTC.

This clonotype is a singleton in its sample. The chain uses TRBV13 and TRBJ1-5; TRBD1 aligns across 7 bases. The CDR3 runs 14 residues. CDR1 and CDR2 (germline): PRHDT, FYEKMQ (reference sequence). The ends lost 8 bases at V and 0 bases at J; junction bases unmatched: 4. Written as DNA, the CDR3 is TGTGCCAGCGACAGGGCGGATAGCAATCAGCCCCAGCATTTT. This gives the protein CASDRADSNQPQHF.

The genes are TRBV30 and TRBJ2-1; D is uncertain. Germline V gene lookup returns CDR1 GTSNPN and CDR2 SVGIG (reference sequence). The V gene lost 0 bases and the J gene lost 5 bases, with 2 bases spanning the gap. The CDR3 covers 11 residues. The CDR3 sequence: CAWSVNNEQFF. The CDR3 DNA sequence: TGTGCCTGGAGTGTAAACAATGAGCAGTTCTTC. Full variable domain (outside the CDR3, taken from reference TRBV30 and TRBJ2-1): SQTIHQWPATLVQPVGSPLSLECTVEGTSNPNLYWYRQAAGRGLQLLFYSVGIGQISSEVPQNLSASRPQDRQFILSSKKLLLSDSGFYLCAWSVNNEQFFGPGTRLTVL.

The V and J genes are TRBV7-2 and TRBJ2-7; TRBD1 might be the D (7 bases). Germline CDR1 reads SGHTA; CDR2 reads FQGNSA. CDR3 size: 15 residues. V was trimmed by 5 bases and J by 3 bases, leaving 17 bases between them. The CDR3 region has the DNA TGTGCCAGCAGCCCTTCCGCGGGACAGTACTACGAGCAGTACTTC. Translating it yields CASSPSAGQYYEQYF.

This clonotype was detected a few times. This sequence joins TRBV27 and TRBJ2-5, with 7 bases aligning to TRBD2. The length of the CDR3 is 15 residues. The junction had 11 bases not matched to a gene; V was cut back by 2 bases and J by 8 bases. Looked up from germline, CDR1 is MNHEY and CDR2 is SMNVEV (reference sequence). The CDR3 DNA reads TGTGCCAGCAGTTTAGGGGGGGGGTCGGTATTTACCCAGTACTTC. This translates into CASSLGGGSVFTQYF.

The CDR3 loop reads CASSQAFGAQAGYEQYF. CDR3 DNA: TGTGCCAGCAGCCAAGCCTTCGGGGCCCAAGCGGGCTACGAGCAGTACTTC. V is TRBV3-1 and J is TRBJ2-7; possible D gene TRBD2, 6 bases. This CDR3 has 17 residues. V lost 1 base and J lost 3, with 19 bases in between. The germline gives CDR1 LGHDT, CDR2 YNNKEL (reference sequence).

The V call is TRBV7-6, the J call TRBJ1-2; D unclear. Germline lookup yields CDR1 SGHVS and CDR2 FNYEAQ. The CDR3 totals 15 residues. Trimming took 1 base from V and 3 from J, leaving 12 bases between them. CDR3 sequence reads: CASSLVPRVDYGYTF. CDR3 coding DNA: TGTGCCAGCAGCTTAGTGCCAAGAGTTGACTATGGCTACACCTTC.

The V gene is TRBV6-2 or TRBV6-3, the J gene TRBJ2-7; D might be TRBD2 (7 bases). Germline-derived CDR1 and CDR2 are MNHEY and SVGEGT. This CDR3 contains 17 residues. The V end was cut by 0 bases, the J end by 6 bases, with 21 bases between. CDR3 nucleotides: TGTGCCAGCAGTTACTCTCCCCGGACAGTCTCGGGGGGCGAGCAGTACTTC. Translation: CASSYSPRTVSGGEQYF.

The chain has TRBV29-1 and TRBJ2-7; 7 bases align to TRBD2. The CDR3 has 12 amino acids. From germline, CDR1 is SQVTM and CDR2 ANQGSEA. Trimming removed 2 bases from V and 6 bases from J; junction bases left unmatched: 4. CDR3 coding DNA: TGCAGCGTTGAATGGGGGGAGGGCGAGCAGTACTTC. Its protein is CSVEWGEGEQYF.

The chain employs TRBV6-2 or TRBV6-3 and TRBJ1-5, with TRBD1 as a possible D gene (5 bases). The V end was cut by 4 bases, the J end by 5 bases, with 18 bases between. CDR1 and CDR2 from the germline V gene are MNHEY and SVGEGT. The CDR3 length is 16 residues. The CDR3 nucleotides are TGTGCCAGCAGTTTCTCGGCTGACGGAGGGGATCAGCCCCAGCATTTT. It yields the protein CASSFSADGGDQPQHF.

The chain joins TRBV6-5 to TRBJ1-5; the D is unclear. V was pared by 4 bases and J by 6 bases, with 34 bases between. The V gene's germline CDR1 is MNHEY and CDR2 SVGAGI. This CDR3 has 21 amino acids. Here the CDR3 DNA reads TGTGCCAGCAGTTTCGAAAGGAAAGCGTGGGAAATGGGTGGGAGGACTCAGCCCCAGCATTTT. Its protein product is CASSFERKAWEMGGRTQPQHF.

V usage is TRBV6-4 and J usage is TRBJ2-3; 11 bases are shared with TRBD2. CDR1 is MRHNA, CDR2 SNTAGT, per germline. V dropped 4 bases and J dropped 2; count of bases not matched to a gene: 2. The CDR3 loop spans 15 amino acids. CDR3 sequence reads: CASSALAGATDTQYF. The CDR3 nucleotides are TGTGCCAGCAGTGCACTAGCGGGAGCCACAGATACGCAGTATTTT.

The rearrangement joins TRBV19 to TRBJ2-1; 8 nucleotides agree with TRBD1. The CDR3 length is 15 residues. Germline V gene lookup returns CDR1 LNHDA and CDR2 SQIVND (reference sequence). V shed 6 bases and J 3 bases; nucleotides not matched to a gene: 7. The CDR3 is CASSPGGAVYNEQFF. Here the CDR3 DNA reads TGTGCCAGTAGCCCAGGGGGCGCGGTCTACAATGAGCAGTTCTTC.

In its sample, this clonotype was seen once. In nucleotides, the CDR3 is TGCGCCAGCAGCCAAGAGGCCAGGGCAAAGACCCAGTACTTC. This translates into CASSQEARAKTQYF. The chain combines TRBV4-3 with TRBJ2-5, with D possibly TRBD1 on 5 matching bases. Deletions cut 0 bases from V and 6 bases from J, with 11 bases between. The CDR3 runs to 14 residues. The germline V gene has CDR1 LGHNA and CDR2 YSLEER.

This clonotype is a singleton in its sample. The V and J genes are TRBV27 and TRBJ2-1, with 8 bases that match TRBD2. After removal of 7 bases from V and 2 bases from J, the junction contained 1 base not matched to a gene. The CDR3 extends over 13 amino acids. Germline lookup yields CDR1 MNHEY and CDR2 SMNVEV (reference sequence). The CDR3 DNA is TGTGCCAGCACAGCGGGGGCCTACAATGAGCAGTTCTTC. As protein: CASTAGAYNEQFF.

V and J are TRBV25-1 and TRBJ2-1; D call uncertain. The CDR3 totals 12 residues. From germline, CDR1 is MGHDK and CDR2 SYGVNS. The V and J ends lost 5 bases and 3 bases respectively, with 5 bases between them. The CDR3 reads CASSRGYNEQFF. CDR3 nucleotide sequence: TGTGCCAGCAGTAGAGGCTACAATGAGCAGTTCTTC.

CDR3 sequence (DNA): TGTGCCAGCAGCATACCAGCGGGGGATGACACTGAAGCTTTCTTT. Its translation: CASSIPAGDDTEAFF. V gene TRBV7-9 combines with J gene TRBJ1-1; D is possibly TRBD1 (5 bases). With 5 bases removed from V and 3 bases from J, the gap between germline ends came to 16 bases. The CDR3 has 15 residues. Germline V gives CDR1 SEHNR, CDR2 FQNEAQ (reference sequence).

This chain joins TRBV3-1 and TRBJ2-3; D is undetermined. This CDR3 is built from 14 residues. V shed 0 bases and J shed 0 bases, with 4 bases lying between them. Germline V gene sequence: CDR1 LGHDT, CDR2 YNNKEL (reference sequence). This CDR3 is CASSQDLSTDTQYF. CDR3 coding DNA: TGTGCCAGCAGCCAAGACTTGAGCACAGATACGCAGTATTTT.

The V gene is TRBV19, the J gene TRBJ2-7; D may be TRBD2 (5 bases). CDR3 length equals 14 residues. Trimming took off 6 bases at V and 0 bases at J, with 12 bases between the two ends. Per the germline V gene, CDR1 is LNHDA and CDR2 is SQIVND (reference sequence). The CDR3 protein is CASSEDLISYEQYF. CDR3 DNA sequence: TGTGCCAGTAGCGAGGACTTAATCTCCTACGAGCAGTACTTC.

The table lists this clonotype with a few counts. The rearrangement links TRBV5-1 to TRBJ1-6; 7 bases map to TRBD1. The ends lost 2 bases at V and 9 bases at J; junction bases unmatched: 8. Per the germline V gene, CDR1 is SGHRS and CDR2 is YFSETQ. CDR3 length equals 15 residues. CDR3 protein: CASSFDGTEGSPLHF. The CDR3 nucleotides are TGCGCCAGCAGCTTCGACGGGACAGAGGGTTCACCCCTCCACTTT.

This clonotype was counted once. J is TRBJ2-7 and V is TRBV13; 9 bases align to TRBD1. The trim removed 4 bases at V and 3 bases at J, leaving 7 bases unmatched. The CDR3 runs 15 residues. From germline, CDR1 is PRHDT and CDR2 FYEKMQ (reference sequence). CDR3 sequence reads: CASSSTGQGNYEQYF. DNA of the CDR3: TGTGCCAGCAGCTCGACGGGACAGGGAAACTACGAGCAGTACTTC.

The V and J genes are TRBV28 and TRBJ2-3; maybe TRBD1 (5 bases). The germline gives CDR1 MDHEN, CDR2 SYDVKM. The V and J ends lost 5 bases and 1 base respectively, with 16 bases between them. CDR3 length: 16 residues. CDR3 loop: CASSKQVGVGTDTQYF. DNA for the CDR3: TGTGCCAGCAGTAAACAGGTTGGGGTAGGCACAGATACGCAGTATTTT.

This clonotype has a single count. This chain uses TRBV27 with TRBJ2-7; no reliable D call. The CDR3 length is 11 residues. Germline V lookup: CDR1 MNHEY, CDR2 SMNVEV (reference sequence). V was shortened by 8 bases and J by 2 bases, with 7 bases between the two germline ends. As DNA, the CDR3 is TGTGCCAGCTCGTTCGCCTACGAGCAGTACTTC. Protein sequence: CASSFAYEQYF.

In DNA, the CDR3 is TGTGCCAGCAGCCTTTTATACAATGAGCAGTTCTTC. Protein: CASSLLYNEQFF. The chain recombines TRBV7-9 with TRBJ2-1; D call uncertain. Looked up from germline, CDR1 is SEHNR and CDR2 is FQNEAQ (reference sequence). The V gene lost 5 bases and the J gene lost 4 bases, with 6 bases spanning the gap. The CDR3 has 12 residues.

The rearrangement joins TRBV4-3 to TRBJ2-1; D unclear. CDR1 and CDR2 from the germline V gene are LGHNA and YSLEER. V dropped 0 bases and J dropped 10 bases, with 13 bases sitting between them. The CDR3 runs to 14 residues. In DNA form, the CDR3 reads TGCGCCAGCAGCCAAGATCCCACTGGGCGGGAGCAGTTCTTC. Encoded protein: CASSQDPTGREQFF.

The chain uses TRBV28 and TRBJ2-5; 11 bases fit TRBD2. This CDR3 region has 15 residues. With 5 bases clipped from V and 4 bases from J, the junction kept 6 bases outside the gene matches. Germline V gene lookup returns CDR1 MDHEN and CDR2 SYDVKM. CDR3 region: CASSLSGGAGETQYF. DNA for the CDR3: TGTGCCAGCAGTCTTAGCGGGGGGGCCGGAGAGACCCAGTACTTC.